What follows are 10 T cell receptor beta chains derived from one specimen sequenced in a study of blood T cells in healthy people across ages. A sample-barcoded 5' primer and a J-beta primer mix were used in a second PCR of roughly 6 to 12 cycles. TCRdb passed the 5' RACE reads through MiXCR, listing each CDR3 protein once. The table records hundreds of thousands of distinct CDR3 sequences, about 30% of them present only once. Input material: blood. Source of these receptors: a woman of 80 years or more in good health.

V and J are TRBV5-1 and TRBJ2-6; D call uncertain. Trimming removed 4 bases from V and 2 bases from J, with 10 bases in between. This CDR3 region has 15 residues. The germline gives CDR1 SGHRS, CDR2 YFSETQ. The CDR3 is CASSPDEPGANVLTF. The CDR3 region has the DNA TGCGCCAGCAGCCCGGATGAACCTGGGGCCAACGTCCTGACTTTC.

This clonotype was found a few times. J is TRBJ1-1 and V is TRBV5-1; TRBD1 aligns across 9 bases. Germline CDR1 is SGHRS and CDR2 is YFSETQ. The CDR3 extends over 15 amino acids. V dropped 4 bases and J dropped 1; count of bases not matched to a gene: 5. The CDR3 region has the DNA TGCGCCAGCAGCACGGGACAGGGATGGAACACTGAAGCTTTCTTT. Residues: CASSTGQGWNTEAFF.

This clonotype showed up many times. Possible read error: a much larger clone is one base away. The V and J genes are TRBV7-2 and TRBJ2-5, with D perhaps assigned TRBD1 or TRBD2 (5 bases each). This CDR3 has 14 amino acids. CDR1 SGHTA and CDR2 FQGNSA come from the germline V gene. V gave up 5 bases and J gave up 5 bases, with 15 bases separating them. The CDR3 sequence: CASSPGTPCETQYF. The DNA of the CDR3 is TGTGCCAGCAGCCCCGGGACCCCTTGCGAGACCCAGTACTTC. Full variable domain (missing parts from reference TRBV7-2 and TRBJ2-5): GAGVSQSPSNKVTEKGKDVELRCDPISGHTALYWYRQSLGQGLEFLIYFQGNSAPDKSGLPSDRFSAERTGGSVSTLTIQRTQQEDSAVYLCASSPGTPCETQYFGPGTRLLVL.

This clonotype was seen ten or more times. This chain connects TRBV18 to TRBJ1-6; D is undetermined. The V end was cut by 1 base, the J end by 7 bases, with 14 bases between. The CDR3 covers 16 residues. CDR1 is KGHSH and CDR2 is LQKENI in the germline V gene. The CDR3 DNA follows: TGTGCCAGCTCACCACAAGGTGCGGGGAACAATTCACCCCTCCACTTT. Translated: CASSPQGAGNNSPLHF.

The CDR3 bases are TGTGCCAGCAGCTTAGCGGGGCGGCAGGGAAACTCACCCCTCCACTTT. This sequence encodes CASSLAGRQGNSPLHF. V gene TRBV7-2 combines with J gene TRBJ1-6; TRBD1 is a possible D gene (5 bases). CDR1 and CDR2 from the germline V gene are SGHTA and FQGNSA. Trimming took 0 bases from V and 10 from J, leaving 16 bases between them. The CDR3 consists of 16 residues.

This clonotype was found many times. This chain connects TRBV6-1 to TRBJ2-3; 7 nucleotides match TRBD2. The CDR3 covers 16 residues. In germline, CDR1 is MNHNS, CDR2 SASEGT. With 4 bases clipped from V and 0 bases from J, the junction kept 7 bases outside the gene matches. This chain's CDR3 is CASSAGLRGSTDTQYF. The CDR3, as DNA: TGTGCCAGCAGTGCCGGTCTGCGGGGGAGCACAGATACGCAGTATTTT.

This clonotype was counted a few times. The gene calls are TRBV6-2 or TRBV6-3 and TRBJ1-2; the D is unclear. Per the germline V gene, CDR1 is MNHEY and CDR2 is SVGEGT. V was trimmed by 6 bases and J by 8 bases, leaving 13 bases between them. The CDR3 is made up of 12 amino acids. CDR3 loop: CASSEIRGGYTF. The DNA of the CDR3 is TGTGCCAGCAGCGAAATTCGGGGAGGCTACACCTTC.

To note about this clonotype: The junction shows a germline mismatch at one end, possibly a read error. This chain uses TRBV5-1 with TRBJ2-1, with TRBD2 as a possible D gene (6 bases). Looked up from germline, CDR1 is SGHRS and CDR2 is YFSETQ. The CDR3 totals 16 residues. CDR3 sequence reads: CASSDTGSGSYSEQFF. The CDR3 DNA follows: TGCGCCAGCAGCGACACCGGGAGCGGCTCCTACAGTGAGCAGTTCTTC.

The chain is built from TRBV28 and TRBJ2-4; D call uncertain. This CDR3 contains 13 residues. Between the trimmed V and J ends, which lost 2 bases and 6 bases, there was a span of 8 bases. Germline V gives CDR1 MDHEN, CDR2 SYDVKM. The DNA for the CDR3 is TGTGCCAGCAGTTTAGATCCAGGAAACATTCAGTACTTC. Its translation: CASSLDPGNIQYF.

This clonotype has at least ten counts. The chain recombines TRBV11-2 with TRBJ2-1; 11 bases fit TRBD2. Trimming cost V 2 bases and J 8 bases; bases outside gene matches: 5. CDR1 and CDR2 (germline): SGHAT, FQNNGV. CDR3 length equals 15 residues. The chain's CDR3 is CASSLRLAGGDEQFF. DNA of the CDR3: TGTGCCAGCAGCTTACGGCTAGCGGGGGGCGATGAGCAGTTCTTC. The full variable domain, with the rest looked up from reference TRBV11-2 and TRBJ2-1, is EAGVAQSPRYKIIEKRQSVAFWCNPISGHATLYWYQQILGQGPKLLIQFQNNGVVDDSQLPKDRFSAERLKGVDSTLKIQPAKLEDSAVYLCASSLRLAGGDEQFFGPGTRLTVL.